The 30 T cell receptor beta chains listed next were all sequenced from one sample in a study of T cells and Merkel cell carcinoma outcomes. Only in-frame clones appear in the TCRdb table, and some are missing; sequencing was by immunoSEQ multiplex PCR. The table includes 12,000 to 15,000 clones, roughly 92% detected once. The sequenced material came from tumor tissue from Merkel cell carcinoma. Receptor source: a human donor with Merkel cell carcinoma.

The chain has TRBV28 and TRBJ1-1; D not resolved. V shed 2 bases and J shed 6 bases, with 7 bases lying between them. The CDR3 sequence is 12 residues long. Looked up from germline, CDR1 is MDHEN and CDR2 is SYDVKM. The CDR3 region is CASSLNGPEAFF. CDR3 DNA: TGTGCCAGCAGTTTAAACGGCCCTGAAGCTTTCTTT.

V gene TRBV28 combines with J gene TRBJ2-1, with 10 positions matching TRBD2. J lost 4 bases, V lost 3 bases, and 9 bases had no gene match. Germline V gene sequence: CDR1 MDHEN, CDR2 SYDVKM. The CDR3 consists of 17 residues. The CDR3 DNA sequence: TGTGCCAGCAGTTTCTCCCGACTAGCGGGCACTTACAATGAGCAGTTCTTC. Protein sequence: CASSFSRLAGTYNEQFF. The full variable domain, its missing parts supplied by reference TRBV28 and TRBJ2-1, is DVKVTQSSRYLVKRTGEKVFLECVQDMDHENMFWYRQDPGLGLRLIYFSYDVKMKEKGDIPEGYSVSREKKERFSLILESASTNQTSMYLCASSFSRLAGTYNEQFFGPGTRLTVL.

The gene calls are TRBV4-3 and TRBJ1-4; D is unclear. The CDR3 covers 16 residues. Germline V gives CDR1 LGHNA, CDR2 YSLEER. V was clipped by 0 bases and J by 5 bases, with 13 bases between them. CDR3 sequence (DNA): TGCGCCAGCAGCCAAGATTTCCGAGAGTTGAATGAAAAACTGTTTTTT. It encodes CASSQDFRELNEKLFF.

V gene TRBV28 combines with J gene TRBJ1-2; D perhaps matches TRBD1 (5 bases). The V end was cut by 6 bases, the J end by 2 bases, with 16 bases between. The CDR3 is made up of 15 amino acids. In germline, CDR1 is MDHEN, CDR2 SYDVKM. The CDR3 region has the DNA TGTGCCAGCAGCTCTCCTGGGGCAGGGAACTATGGCTACACCTTC. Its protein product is CASSSPGAGNYGYTF.

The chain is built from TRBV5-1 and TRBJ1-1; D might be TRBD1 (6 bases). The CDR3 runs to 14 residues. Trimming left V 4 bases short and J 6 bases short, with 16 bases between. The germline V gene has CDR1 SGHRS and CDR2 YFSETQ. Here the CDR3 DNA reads TGCGCCAGCAGCCCAACTTCAGGGGTCCCTGAAGCTTTCTTT. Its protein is CASSPTSGVPEAFF.

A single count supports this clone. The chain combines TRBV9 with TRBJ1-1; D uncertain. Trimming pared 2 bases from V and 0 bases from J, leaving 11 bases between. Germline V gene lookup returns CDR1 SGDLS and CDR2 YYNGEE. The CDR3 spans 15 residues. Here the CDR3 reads CASSVGTSMNTEAFF. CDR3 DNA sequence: TGTGCCAGCAGCGTTGGCACGTCCATGAACACTGAAGCTTTCTTT.

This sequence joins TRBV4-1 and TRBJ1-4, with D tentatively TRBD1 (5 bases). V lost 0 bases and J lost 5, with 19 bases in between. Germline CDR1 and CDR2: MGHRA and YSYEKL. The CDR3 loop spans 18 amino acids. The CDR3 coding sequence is TGCGCCAGCAGCCAAGACGGGAGGGACGTGGGGGGAAATGAAAAACTGTTTTTT. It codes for CASSQDGRDVGGNEKLFF.

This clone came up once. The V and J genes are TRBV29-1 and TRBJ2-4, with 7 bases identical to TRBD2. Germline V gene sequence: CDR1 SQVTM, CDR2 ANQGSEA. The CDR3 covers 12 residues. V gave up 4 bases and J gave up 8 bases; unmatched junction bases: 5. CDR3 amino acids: CSVAHSGDIQYF. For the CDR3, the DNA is TGCAGCGTTGCCCACAGCGGGGACATTCAGTACTTC.

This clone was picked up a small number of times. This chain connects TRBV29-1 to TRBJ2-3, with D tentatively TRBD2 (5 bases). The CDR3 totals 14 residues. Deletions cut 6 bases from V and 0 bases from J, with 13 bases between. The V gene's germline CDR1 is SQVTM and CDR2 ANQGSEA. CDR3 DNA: TGCAGCGTAGGGAGAACTCCTAGCACAGATACGCAGTATTTT. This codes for CSVGRTPSTDTQYF.

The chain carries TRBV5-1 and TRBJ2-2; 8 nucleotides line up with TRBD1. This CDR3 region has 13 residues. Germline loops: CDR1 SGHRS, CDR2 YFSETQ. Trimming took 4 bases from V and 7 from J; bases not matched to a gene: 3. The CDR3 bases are TGCGCCAGCAGCCCGACAGGGGTCGGGGAGCTGTTTTTT. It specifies CASSPTGVGELFF. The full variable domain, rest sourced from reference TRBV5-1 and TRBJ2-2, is KAGVTQTPRYLIKTRGQQVTLSCSPISGHRSVSWYQQTPGQGLQFLFEYFSETQRNKGNFPGRFSGRQFSNSRSEMNVSTLELGDSALYLCASSPTGVGELFFGEGSRLTVL.

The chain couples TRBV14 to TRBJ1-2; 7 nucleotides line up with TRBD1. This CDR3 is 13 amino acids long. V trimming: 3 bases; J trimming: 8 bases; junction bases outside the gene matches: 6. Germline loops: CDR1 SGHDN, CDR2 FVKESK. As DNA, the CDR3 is TGTGCCAGCAGCCATGACAGGGTGGGAGGCTACACCTTC. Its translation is CASSHDRVGGYTF. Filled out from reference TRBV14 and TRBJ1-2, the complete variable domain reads EAGVTQFPSHSVIEKGQTVTLRCDPISGHDNLYWYRRVMGKEIKFLLHFVKESKQDESGMPNNRFLAERTGGTYSTLKVQPAELEDSGVYFCASSHDRVGGYTFGSGTRLTVV.

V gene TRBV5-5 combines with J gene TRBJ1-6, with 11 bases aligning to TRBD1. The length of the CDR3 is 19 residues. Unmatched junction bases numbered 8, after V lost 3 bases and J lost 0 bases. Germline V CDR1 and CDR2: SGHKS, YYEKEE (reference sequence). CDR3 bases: TGTGCCAGCAGCTCATCCGGGACAGGGGGTAGCTCCTATAATTCACCCCTCCACTTT. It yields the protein CASSSSGTGGSSYNSPLHF.

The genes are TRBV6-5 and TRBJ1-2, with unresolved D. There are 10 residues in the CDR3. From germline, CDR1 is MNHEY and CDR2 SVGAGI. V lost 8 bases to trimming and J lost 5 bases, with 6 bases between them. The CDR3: CASGQYGYTF. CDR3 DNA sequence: TGTGCCAGCGGGCAGTATGGCTACACCTTC.

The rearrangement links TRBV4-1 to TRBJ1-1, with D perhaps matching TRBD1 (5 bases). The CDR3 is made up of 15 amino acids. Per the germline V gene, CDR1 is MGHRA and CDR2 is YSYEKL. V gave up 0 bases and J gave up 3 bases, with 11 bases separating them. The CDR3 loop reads CASSQDWPGDTEAFF. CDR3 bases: TGCGCCAGCAGCCAAGATTGGCCGGGGGACACTGAAGCTTTCTTT.

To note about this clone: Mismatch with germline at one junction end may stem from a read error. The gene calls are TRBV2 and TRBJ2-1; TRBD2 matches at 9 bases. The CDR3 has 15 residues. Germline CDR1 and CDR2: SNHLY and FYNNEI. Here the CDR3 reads CASDTSPGLANEQFF. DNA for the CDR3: TGTGCCAGCGATACTTCACCGGGACTAGCCAATGAGCAATTCTTC.

The CDR3 region is CASSRTRGFNQPQHF. The CDR3 DNA is TGCGCCAGCAGCCGAACCAGGGGGTTCAATCAGCCCCAGCATTTT. The chain is built from TRBV4-1 and TRBJ1-5; 7 nucleotides align to TRBD1. The J segment lost 3 bases and the V segment lost 4 bases, leaving 6 bases of the junction unmatched. The CDR3 contains 15 residues. Germline values: CDR1 MGHRA, CDR2 YSYEKL.

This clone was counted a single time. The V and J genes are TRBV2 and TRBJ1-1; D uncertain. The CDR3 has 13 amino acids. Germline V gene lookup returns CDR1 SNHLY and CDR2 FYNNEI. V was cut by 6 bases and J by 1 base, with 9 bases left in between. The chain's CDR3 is CASREVWNTEAFF. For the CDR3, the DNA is TGTGCCAGCAGGGAGGTTTGGAACACTGAAGCTTTCTTT.

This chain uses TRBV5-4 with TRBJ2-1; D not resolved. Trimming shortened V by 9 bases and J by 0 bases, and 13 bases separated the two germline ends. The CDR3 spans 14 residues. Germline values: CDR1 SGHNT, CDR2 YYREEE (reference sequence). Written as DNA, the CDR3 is TGTGCCACCTGTAACTTTCACTCCTACAATGAGCAGTTCTTC. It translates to CATCNFHSYNEQFF.

The CDR3 spells CASSLDGLLRPQHF. Here the CDR3 DNA reads TGTGCCAGCAGCTTGGATGGATTGCTACGGCCCCAGCATTTT. V usage is TRBV5-5 and J usage is TRBJ1-5; D is uncertain. The V gene lost 0 bases and the J gene lost 9 bases, with 13 bases spanning the gap. Germline CDR1 reads SGHKS; CDR2 reads YYEKEE (reference sequence). This CDR3 has 14 residues.

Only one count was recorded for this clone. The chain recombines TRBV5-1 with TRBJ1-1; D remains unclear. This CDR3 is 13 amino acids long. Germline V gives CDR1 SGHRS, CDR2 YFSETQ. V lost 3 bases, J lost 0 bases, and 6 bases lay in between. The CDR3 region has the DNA TGCGCCAGCAGCTCTCAAATGAACACTGAAGCTTTCTTT. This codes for CASSSQMNTEAFF.

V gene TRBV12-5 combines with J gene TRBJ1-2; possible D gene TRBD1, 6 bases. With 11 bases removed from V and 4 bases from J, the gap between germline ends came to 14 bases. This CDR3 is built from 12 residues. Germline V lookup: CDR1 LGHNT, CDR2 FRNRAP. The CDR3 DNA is TGTGCTTCAGGGGATTCCCTCTATGGCTACACCTTC. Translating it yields CASGDSLYGYTF.

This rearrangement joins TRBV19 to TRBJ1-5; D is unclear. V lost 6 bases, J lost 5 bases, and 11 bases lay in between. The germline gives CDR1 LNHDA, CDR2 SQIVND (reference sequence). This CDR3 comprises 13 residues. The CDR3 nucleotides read TGTGCCAGTAGGGGATATGGGGATCAGCCCCAGCATTTT. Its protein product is CASRGYGDQPQHF.

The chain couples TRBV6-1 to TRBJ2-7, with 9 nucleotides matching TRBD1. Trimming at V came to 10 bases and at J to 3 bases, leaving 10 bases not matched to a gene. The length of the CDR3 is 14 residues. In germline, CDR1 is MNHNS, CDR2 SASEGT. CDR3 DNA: TGTGCCATACTGACCACAGGGGGCGTCTACGAGCAGTACTTC. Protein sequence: CAILTTGGVYEQYF.

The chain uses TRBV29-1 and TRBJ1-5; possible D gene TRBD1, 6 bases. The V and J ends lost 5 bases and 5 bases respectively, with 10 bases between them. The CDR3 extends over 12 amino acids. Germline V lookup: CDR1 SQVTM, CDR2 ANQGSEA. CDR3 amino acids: CSVTDRDQPQHF. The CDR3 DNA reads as TGCAGCGTTACGGACAGAGATCAGCCCCAGCATTTT.

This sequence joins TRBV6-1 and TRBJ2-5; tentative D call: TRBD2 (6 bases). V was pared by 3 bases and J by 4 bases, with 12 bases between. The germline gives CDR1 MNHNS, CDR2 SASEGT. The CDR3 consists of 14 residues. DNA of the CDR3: TGTGCCAGCAGTGATTTCTCCGGGAGAGAGACCCAGTACTTC. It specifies CASSDFSGRETQYF.

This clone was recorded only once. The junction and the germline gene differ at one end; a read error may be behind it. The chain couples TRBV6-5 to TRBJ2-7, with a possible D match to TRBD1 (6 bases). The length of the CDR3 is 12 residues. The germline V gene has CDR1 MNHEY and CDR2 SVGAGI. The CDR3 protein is CATMDRAYEQYF. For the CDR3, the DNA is TGTGCCACCATGGACAGAGCCTACGAGCAATACTTC.

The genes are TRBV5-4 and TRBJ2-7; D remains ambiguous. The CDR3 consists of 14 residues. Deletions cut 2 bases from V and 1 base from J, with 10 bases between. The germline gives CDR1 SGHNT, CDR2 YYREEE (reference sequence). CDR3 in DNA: TGTGCCAGCAGCTTTGCAGGTGCTTCCTACGAGCAGTACTTC. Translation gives CASSFAGASYEQYF.

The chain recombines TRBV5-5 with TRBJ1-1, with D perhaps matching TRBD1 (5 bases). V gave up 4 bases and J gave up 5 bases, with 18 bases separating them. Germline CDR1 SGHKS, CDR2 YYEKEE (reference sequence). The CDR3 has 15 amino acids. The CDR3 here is CASSHSQGGSTEAFF. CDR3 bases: TGTGCCAGCAGCCATTCCCAGGGCGGTTCTACTGAAGCTTTCTTT.

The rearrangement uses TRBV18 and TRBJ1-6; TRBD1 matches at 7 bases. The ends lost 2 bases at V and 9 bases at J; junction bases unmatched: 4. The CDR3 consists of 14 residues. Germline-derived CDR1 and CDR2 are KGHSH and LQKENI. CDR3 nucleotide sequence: TGTGCCAGCTCACCAACAGGGGAGGGTTCACCCCTCCACTTT. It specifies CASSPTGEGSPLHF.

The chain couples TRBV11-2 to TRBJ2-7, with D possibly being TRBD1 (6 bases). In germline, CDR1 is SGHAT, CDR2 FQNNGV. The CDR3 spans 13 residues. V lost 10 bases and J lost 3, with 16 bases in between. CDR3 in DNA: TGTGCCACCGCCGACAGGATACTCTACGAGCAGTACTTC. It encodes CATADRILYEQYF.